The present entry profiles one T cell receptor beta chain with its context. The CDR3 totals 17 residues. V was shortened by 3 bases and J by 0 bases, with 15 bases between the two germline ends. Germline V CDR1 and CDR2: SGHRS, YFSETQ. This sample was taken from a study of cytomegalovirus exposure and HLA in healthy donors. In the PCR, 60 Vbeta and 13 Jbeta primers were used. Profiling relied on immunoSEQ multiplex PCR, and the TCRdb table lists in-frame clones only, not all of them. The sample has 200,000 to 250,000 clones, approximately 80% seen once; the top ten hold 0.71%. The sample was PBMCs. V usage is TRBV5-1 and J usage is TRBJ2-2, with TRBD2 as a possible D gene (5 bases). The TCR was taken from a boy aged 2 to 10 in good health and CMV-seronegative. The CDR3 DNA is TGCGCCAGCAGCTCGGGGAGATACCCAACGAACACCGGGGAGCTGTTTTTT. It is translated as CASSSGRYPTNTGELFF.